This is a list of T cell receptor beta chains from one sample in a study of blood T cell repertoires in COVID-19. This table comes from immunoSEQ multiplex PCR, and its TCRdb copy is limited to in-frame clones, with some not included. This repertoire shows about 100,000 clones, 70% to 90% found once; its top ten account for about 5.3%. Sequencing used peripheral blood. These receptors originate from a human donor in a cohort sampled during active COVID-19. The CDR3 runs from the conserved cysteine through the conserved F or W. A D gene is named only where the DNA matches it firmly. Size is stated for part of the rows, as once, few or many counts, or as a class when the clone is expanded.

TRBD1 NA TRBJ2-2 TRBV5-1 TGCGCCAGCAGCCCTAGGATGACAGGGACCGGGGAGCTGTTTTTT CASSPRMTGTGELFF
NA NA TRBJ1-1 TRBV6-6 TGTGCCAGCGCGCGGAACACTGAAGCTTTCTTT CASARNTEAFF
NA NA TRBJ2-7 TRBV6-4 TGTGCCAGAGAAAAACGAGACAGCTACGAGCAGTACTTC CAREKRDSYEQYF
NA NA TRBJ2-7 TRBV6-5 TGTGCCAGCAGTCAGGGAATGGGAACCTACGAGCAGTACTTC CASSQGMGTYEQYF
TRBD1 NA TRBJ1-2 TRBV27 TGTGCCAGCAGTTCACGGAATGACAGGGGAGGCTACACCTTC CASSSRNDRGGYTF
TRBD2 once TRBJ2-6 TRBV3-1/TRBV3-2 TGTGCCAGCAGCGTGACTAGCGGAAACTCTGGGGCCAACGTCCTGACTTTC CASSVTSGNSGANVLTF
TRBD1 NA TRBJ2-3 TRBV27 TGTGCCAGCAGTAAACCCGGACAGGGGGAAACAAATACGCAGTATTTT CASSKPGQGETNTQYF
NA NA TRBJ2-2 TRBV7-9 TGTGCCAGCAGCTCCGACACCGGGGAGCTGTTTTTT CASSSDTGELFF
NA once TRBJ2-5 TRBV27 TGTGCCAGCGGACAAAAGAATACCCAGTACTTC CASGQKNTQYF
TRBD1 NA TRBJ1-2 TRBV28 TGTGCCAGCACTACGACAGGGGGCGTCTATGGCTACACCTTC CASTTTGGVYGYTF
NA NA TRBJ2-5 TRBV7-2 TGTGCCAGCAGCTTAGCCCGTGCGGCGGGCCTACAAGAGACCCAGTACTTC CASSLARAAGLQETQYF
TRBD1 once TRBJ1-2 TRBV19 TGTGCCAGTATGGGGGACAGGGCAACTGGCTACACCTTC CASMGDRATGYTF
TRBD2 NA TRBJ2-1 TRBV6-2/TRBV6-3 TGTGCCAGCAGTTACTCGAGGGCTAGCGGGAATTGGGGCCAACTTTACAATGAGCAGTTCTTC CASSYSRASGNWGQLYNEQFF
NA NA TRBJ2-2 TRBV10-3 TGTGCCATCAGTGGGAGGGCCGGCGGGGAGCTGTTTTTT CAISGRAGGELFF
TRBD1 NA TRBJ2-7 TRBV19 TGTGCCAGTAGTATTGGTCTGAGGGACAGGATCTACGAGCAGTACTTC CASSIGLRDRIYEQYF
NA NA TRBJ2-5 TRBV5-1 TGCGCCAGCAGCCCGAGGAGAAGCCAAGAGACCCAGTACTTC CASSPRRSQETQYF
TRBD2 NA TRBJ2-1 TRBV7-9 TGTGCCAGCAGCTACCCGGGACTAGCGGGGGGGAATGAGCAGTTCTTC CASSYPGLAGGNEQFF
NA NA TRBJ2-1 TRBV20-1 TGCAGTGCTAGTGCCGGGACACCATTAAATGAGCAGTTCTTC CSASAGTPLNEQFF
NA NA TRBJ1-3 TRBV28 TGTGCCAGCAGTGGTGGGGAGGGGTACACCATATATTTT CASSGGEGYTIYF
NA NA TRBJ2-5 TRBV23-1 TGCGCCAGCAGTCAACCCCGCGGGGAGCAAGAGACCCAGTACTTC CASSQPRGEQETQYF
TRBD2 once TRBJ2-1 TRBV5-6 TGTGCCAGCAGCTTGCCTCGGGAGGGTTACAATGAGCAGTTCTTC CASSLPREGYNEQFF
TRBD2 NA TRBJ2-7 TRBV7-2 TGTGCCAGCAGCCCGATGGGGAGCGGGAGATCTAACGAGCAGTACTTC CASSPMGSGRSNEQYF
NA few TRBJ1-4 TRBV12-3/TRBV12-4 TGTGCCAGCAGGGAGGTAGCTGAAAAACTGTTTTTT CASREVAEKLFF
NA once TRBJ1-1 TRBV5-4 TGTGCCAGCAGCCTGCAGGGTGTTAGGGACACTGAAGCTTTCTTT CASSLQGVRDTEAFF
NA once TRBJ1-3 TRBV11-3 TGTGCCAGCAGCTTAGGAGGGAGCGGAAACACCATATATTTT CASSLGGSGNTIYF
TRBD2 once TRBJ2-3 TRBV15 TGTGCCACCAGCGATACTAGCGGGAGAGGCGTTCAGTATTTT CATSDTSGRGVQYF
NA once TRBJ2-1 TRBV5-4 TGTGCCAGCAGCTTGGAGAGTTGGGCATACTCCTACAATGAGCAGTTCTTC CASSLESWAYSYNEQFF
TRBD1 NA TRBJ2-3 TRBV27 TGTGCCAGCAGTAACCTTCCGCAGGGGGCCACAGATACGCAGTATTTT CASSNLPQGATDTQYF
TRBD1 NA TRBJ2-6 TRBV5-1 TGCGCCAGCAGCTTGGATTGGACAGGGTCCCCCTCTGGGGCCAACGTCCTGACTTTC CASSLDWTGSPSGANVLTF
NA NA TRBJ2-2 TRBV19 TGTGCCAGTAGTGAAACAGGTCTAAACACCGGGGAGCTGTTTTTT CASSETGLNTGELFF
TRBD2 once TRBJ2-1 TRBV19 TGTGCCAGTAGTACTCTAGCGGGAGGGCCTCGTCATCATGAGCAGTTCTTC CASSTLAGGPRHHEQFF
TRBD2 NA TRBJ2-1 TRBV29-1 TGCAGCGTTGCCTTGGCTAGCGGTTACAATGAGCAGTTCTTC CSVALASGYNEQFF
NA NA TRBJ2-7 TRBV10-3 TGTGCCATCAGGGGGACTTCTTTTTACGAGCAGTACTTC CAIRGTSFYEQYF
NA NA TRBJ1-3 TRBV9 TGTGCCAGCAGCGTAGCTGTGACAGCCTCTGGAAACACCATATATTTT CASSVAVTASGNTIYF
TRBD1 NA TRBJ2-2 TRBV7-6 TGTGCCAGCAGCCCCGGTAGGGGGCCGAACACCGGGGAGCTGTTTTTT CASSPGRGPNTGELFF
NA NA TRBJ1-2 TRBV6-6 TGTGCCATACGACCCGGGGGTACTAACTATGGCTACACCTTC CAIRPGGTNYGYTF
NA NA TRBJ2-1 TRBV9 TGTGCCAGCAGCGTAGACCCTAGTTCAGAGCAGTTCTTC CASSVDPSSEQFF
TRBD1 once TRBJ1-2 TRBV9 TGTGCCAGCAGCGTAGAGGGGACAGTTGCCTATGGCTACACCTTC CASSVEGTVAYGYTF
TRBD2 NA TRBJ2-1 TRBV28 TGTGCCAGCAGTGAAATACTGAAAGCGGGACTCTCCTACAATGAGCAGTTCTTC CASSEILKAGLSYNEQFF
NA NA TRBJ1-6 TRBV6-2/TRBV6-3 TGTGCCAGCAGTCAGTTAGGGGCTCCAGATTCACCCCTCCACTTT CASSQLGAPDSPLHF
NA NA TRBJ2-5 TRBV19 TGTGCCAGTGGGGACAACCAAGAGACCCAGTACTTC CASGDNQETQYF
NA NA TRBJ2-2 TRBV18 TGTGCCAGCTCACCACCGCCTAATCCGGGAGGGGAGCTGTTTTTT CASSPPPNPGGELFF